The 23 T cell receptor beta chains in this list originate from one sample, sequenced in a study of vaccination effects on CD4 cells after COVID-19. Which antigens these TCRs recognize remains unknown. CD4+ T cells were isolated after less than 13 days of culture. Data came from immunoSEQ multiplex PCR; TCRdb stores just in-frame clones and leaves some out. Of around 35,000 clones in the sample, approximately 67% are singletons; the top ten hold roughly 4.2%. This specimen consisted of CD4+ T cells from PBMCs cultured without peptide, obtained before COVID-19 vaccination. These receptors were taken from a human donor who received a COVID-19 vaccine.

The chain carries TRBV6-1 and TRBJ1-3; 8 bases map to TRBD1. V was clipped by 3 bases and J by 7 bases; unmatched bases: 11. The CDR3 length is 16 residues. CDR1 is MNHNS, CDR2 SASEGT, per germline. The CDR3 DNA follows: TGTGCCAGCAGTGACCGATACAGGACAGGGAGCAACACCATATATTTT. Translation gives CASSDRYRTGSNTIYF.

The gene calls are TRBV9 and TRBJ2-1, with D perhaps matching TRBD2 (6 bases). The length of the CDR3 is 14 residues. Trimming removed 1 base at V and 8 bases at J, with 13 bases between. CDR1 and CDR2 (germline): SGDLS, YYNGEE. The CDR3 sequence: CASSVSGASDEQFF. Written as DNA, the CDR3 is TGTGCCAGCAGCGTATCGGGAGCGAGCGATGAGCAGTTCTTC.

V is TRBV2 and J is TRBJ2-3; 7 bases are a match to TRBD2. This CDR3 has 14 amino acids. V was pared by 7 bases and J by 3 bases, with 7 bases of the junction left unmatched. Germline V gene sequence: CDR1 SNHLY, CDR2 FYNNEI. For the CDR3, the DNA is TGTGCCAGCAAGCGAAGGCGGGGGACAGATACGCAGTATTTT. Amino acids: CASKRRRGTDTQYF.

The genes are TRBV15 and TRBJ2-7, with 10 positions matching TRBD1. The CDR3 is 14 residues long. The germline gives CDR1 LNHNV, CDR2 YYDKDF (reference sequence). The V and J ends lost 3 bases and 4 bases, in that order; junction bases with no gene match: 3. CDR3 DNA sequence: TGTGCCACCAGCAGTTGGACAGGGGGTTACGAGCAGTACTTC. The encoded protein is CATSSWTGGYEQYF. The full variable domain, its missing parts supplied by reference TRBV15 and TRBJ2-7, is DAMVIQNPRYQVTQFGKPVTLSCSQTLNHNVMYWYQQKSSQAPKLLFHYYDKDFNNEADTPDNFQSRRPNTSFCFLDIRSPGLGDTAMYLCATSSWTGGYEQYFGPGTRLTVT.

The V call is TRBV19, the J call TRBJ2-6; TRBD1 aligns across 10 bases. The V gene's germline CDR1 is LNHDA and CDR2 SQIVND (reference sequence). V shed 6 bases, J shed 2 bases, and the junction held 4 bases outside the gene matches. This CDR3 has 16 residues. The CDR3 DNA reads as TGTGCCAGTAGAAGACAGGGGGCGCCTGGGGCCAACGTCCTGACTTTC. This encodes CASRRQGAPGANVLTF.

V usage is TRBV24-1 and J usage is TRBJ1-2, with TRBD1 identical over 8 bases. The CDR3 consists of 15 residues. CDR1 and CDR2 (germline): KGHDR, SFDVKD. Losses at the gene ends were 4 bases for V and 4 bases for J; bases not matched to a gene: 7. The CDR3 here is CATSDEQGAGYGYTF. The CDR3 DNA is TGTGCCACCAGTGACGAGCAGGGGGCTGGCTATGGCTACACCTTC.

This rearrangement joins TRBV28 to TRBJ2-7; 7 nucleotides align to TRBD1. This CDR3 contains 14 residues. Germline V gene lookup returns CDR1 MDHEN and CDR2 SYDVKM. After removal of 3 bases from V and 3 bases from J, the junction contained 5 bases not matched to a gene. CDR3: CASSFGTVVYEQYF. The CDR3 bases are TGTGCCAGCAGTTTTGGGACAGTCGTCTACGAGCAGTACTTC.

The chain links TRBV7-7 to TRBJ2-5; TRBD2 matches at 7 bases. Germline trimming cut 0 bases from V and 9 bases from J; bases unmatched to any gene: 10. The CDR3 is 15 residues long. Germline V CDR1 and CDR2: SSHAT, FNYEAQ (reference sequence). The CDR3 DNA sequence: TGTGCCAGCAGCTTAGCCAGCGGGACCAGCGGGTCCCAGTACTTC. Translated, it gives CASSLASGTSGSQYF.

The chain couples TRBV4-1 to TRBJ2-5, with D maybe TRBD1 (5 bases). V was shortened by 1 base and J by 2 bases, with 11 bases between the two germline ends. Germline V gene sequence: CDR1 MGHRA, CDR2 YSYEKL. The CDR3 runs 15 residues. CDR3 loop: CASSQAVRVQETQYF. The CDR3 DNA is TGCGCCAGCAGCCAAGCGGTCAGGGTACAAGAGACCCAGTACTTC.

The CDR3 region has the DNA TGTGCCAGCAGCTTGGGGGGGGCTAGCACAGATACGCAGTATTTT. Its protein product is CASSLGGASTDTQYF. This sequence joins TRBV5-4 and TRBJ2-3, with D perhaps TRBD1 or TRBD2 (6 bases each). Germline V CDR1 and CDR2: SGHNT, YYREEE (reference sequence). With 0 bases removed from V and 0 bases from J, the gap between germline ends came to 8 bases. The CDR3 loop spans 15 amino acids.

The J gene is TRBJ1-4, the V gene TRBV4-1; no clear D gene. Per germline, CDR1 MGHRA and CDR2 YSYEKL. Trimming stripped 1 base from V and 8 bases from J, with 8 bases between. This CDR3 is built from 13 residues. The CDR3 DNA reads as TGCGCCAGCAGCCAAGTGCTCGTCGAAAAACTGTTTTTT. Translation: CASSQVLVEKLFF.

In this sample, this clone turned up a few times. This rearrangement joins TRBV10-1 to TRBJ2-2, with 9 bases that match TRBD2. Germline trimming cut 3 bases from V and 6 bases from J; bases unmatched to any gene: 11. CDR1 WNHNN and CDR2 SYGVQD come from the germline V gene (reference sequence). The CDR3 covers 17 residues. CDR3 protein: CASSETGAGGRSGELFF. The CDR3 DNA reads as TGCGCCAGCAGTGAAACCGGAGCGGGAGGACGTTCCGGGGAGCTGTTTTTT.

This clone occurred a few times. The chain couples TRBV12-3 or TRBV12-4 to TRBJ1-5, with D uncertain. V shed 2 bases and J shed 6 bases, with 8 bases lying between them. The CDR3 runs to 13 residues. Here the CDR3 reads CASSLSQSQPQHF. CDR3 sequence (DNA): TGTGCCAGCAGTTTATCACAGAGTCAGCCCCAGCATTTT.

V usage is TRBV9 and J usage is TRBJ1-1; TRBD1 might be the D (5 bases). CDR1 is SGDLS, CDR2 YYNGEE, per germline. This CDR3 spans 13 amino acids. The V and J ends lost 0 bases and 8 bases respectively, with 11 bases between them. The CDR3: CASSVEGKVEAFF. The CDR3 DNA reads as TGTGCCAGCAGCGTAGAGGGGAAGGTCGAAGCTTTCTTT.

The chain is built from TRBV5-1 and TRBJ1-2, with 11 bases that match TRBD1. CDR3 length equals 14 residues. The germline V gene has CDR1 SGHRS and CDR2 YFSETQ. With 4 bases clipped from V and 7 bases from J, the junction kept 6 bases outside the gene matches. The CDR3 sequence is CASSPGQGVTGYTF. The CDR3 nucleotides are TGCGCCAGCAGCCCGGGACAGGGGGTCACTGGCTACACCTTC.

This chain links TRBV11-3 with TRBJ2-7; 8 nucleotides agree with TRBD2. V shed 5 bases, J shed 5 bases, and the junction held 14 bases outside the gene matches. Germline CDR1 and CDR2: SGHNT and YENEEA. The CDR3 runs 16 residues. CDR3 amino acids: CASSPAGTSSTHEQYF. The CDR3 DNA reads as TGTGCCAGCAGCCCAGCAGGGACTAGTTCTACCCACGAGCAGTACTTC.

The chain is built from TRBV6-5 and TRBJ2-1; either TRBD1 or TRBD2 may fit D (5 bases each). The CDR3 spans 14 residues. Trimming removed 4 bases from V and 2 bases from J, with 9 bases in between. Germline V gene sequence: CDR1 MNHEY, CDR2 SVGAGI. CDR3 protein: CASSSQGPYNEQFF. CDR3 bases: TGTGCCAGCAGTTCGCAGGGACCCTACAATGAGCAGTTCTTC.

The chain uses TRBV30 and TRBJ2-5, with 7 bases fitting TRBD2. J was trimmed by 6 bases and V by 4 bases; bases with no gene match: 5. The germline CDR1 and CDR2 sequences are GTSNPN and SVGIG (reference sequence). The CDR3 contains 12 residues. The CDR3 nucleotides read TGTGCCTGGACCCCCGGGAGGCAGACCCAGTACTTC. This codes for CAWTPGRQTQYF.

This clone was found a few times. CDR3 coding DNA: TGTGCCAGCAGCCCTTACAGGGATAATGAAAAACTGTTTTTT. As protein: CASSPYRDNEKLFF. The rearrangement joins TRBV7-2 to TRBJ1-4; D perhaps matches TRBD1 (6 bases). Germline assignment: CDR1 SGHTA and CDR2 FQGNSA. This CDR3 is built from 14 residues. Trimming cost V 5 bases and J 4 bases, with 11 bases left between them.

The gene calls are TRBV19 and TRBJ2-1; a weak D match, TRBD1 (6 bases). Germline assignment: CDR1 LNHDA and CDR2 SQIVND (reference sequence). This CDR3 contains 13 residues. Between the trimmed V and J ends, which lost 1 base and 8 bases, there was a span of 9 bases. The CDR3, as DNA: TGTGCCAGTAGTATAGGAGGGGGTTATGAGCAGTTCTTC. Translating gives CASSIGGGYEQFF.

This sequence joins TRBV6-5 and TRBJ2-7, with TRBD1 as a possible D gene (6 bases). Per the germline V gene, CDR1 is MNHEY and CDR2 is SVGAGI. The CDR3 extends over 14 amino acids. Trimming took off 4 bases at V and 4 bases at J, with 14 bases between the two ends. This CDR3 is CASSSDREPYEQYF. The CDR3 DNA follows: TGTGCCAGCAGTTCGGACAGAGAGCCTTACGAGCAGTACTTC.

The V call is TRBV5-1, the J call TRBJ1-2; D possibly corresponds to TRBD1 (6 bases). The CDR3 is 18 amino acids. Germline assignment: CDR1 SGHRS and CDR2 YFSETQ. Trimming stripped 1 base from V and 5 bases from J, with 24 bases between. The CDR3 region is CASSLPQDRDTKGYGYTF. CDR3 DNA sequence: TGCGCCAGCAGCTTGCCTCAAGACCGGGACACTAAAGGATATGGCTACACCTTC.

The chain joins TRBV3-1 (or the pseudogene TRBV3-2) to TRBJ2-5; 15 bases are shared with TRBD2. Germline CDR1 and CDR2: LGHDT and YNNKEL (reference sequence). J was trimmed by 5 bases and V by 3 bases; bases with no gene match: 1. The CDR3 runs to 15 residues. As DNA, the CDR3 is TGTGCCAGCAGCCAGGGGACTAGCGGGGGGGAGACCCAGTACTTC. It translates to CASSQGTSGGETQYF.